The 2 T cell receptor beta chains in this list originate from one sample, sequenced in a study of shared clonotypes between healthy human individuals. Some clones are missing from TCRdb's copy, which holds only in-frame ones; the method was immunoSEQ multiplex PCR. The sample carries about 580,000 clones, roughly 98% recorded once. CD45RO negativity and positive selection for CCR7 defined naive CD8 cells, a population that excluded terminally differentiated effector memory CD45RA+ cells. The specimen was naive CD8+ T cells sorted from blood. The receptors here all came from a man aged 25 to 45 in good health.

The CDR3 protein is CASSYTSRNQPQHF. The CDR3 DNA reads as TGTGCCAGCAGTTATACTTCGCGGAATCAGCCCCAGCATTTT. The chain couples TRBV6-5 to TRBJ1-5, with D hard to call. Deletions cut 3 bases from V and 4 bases from J, with 10 bases between. This CDR3 spans 14 amino acids. Germline-derived CDR1 and CDR2 are MNHEY and SVGAGI.

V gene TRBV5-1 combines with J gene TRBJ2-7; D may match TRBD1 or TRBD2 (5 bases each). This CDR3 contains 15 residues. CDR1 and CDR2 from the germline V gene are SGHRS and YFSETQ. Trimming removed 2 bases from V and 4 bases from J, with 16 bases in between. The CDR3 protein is CASSLDRDPIYEQYF. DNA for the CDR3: TGCGCCAGCAGCTTAGACCGGGACCCTATATACGAGCAGTACTTC.